This paragraph reports one TCR beta chain. A read error may produce the germline difference seen at one junction end. Looked up from germline, CDR1 is SEHNR and CDR2 is FQNEAQ (reference sequence). The CDR3 has 13 residues. The entry originates in a study of blood T cells in healthy people across ages. Individuals who donated were healthy Caucasians from Russia aged roughly 6 to 100. A J-beta primer mix and a sample-barcoded 5' primer were used in a second PCR of about 7 to 12 cycles. Tags on each cDNA molecule came from a template-switch adaptor with 12 random nucleotides. Via MiXCR, TCRdb re-called the 5' RACE reads, giving one row per CDR3 protein. The sample shows approximately 1.5 million distinct CDR3 sequences, roughly 32% of them seen only once.

This rearrangement joins TRBV7-9 to TRBJ2-5; D possibly corresponds to TRBD2 (5 bases). The clonotype originates from a woman in her thirties in good health. What was sequenced was blood. In DNA form, the CDR3 reads TGTCCCAGCTTACTTAGTGGGAGAGAGACCCAGTACTTC. Translating gives CPSLLSGRETQYF.